The rows below give T cell receptor beta chains drawn from one sample of a study of blood T cell repertoires in COVID-19. Libraries were prepared by immunoSEQ multiplex PCR; TCRdb keeps only in-frame clonotypes and omits some of them. This sample has some 260,000 clones, with over 75% found just once. Specimen: peripheral blood. The receptors here all came from a human donor in a cohort sampled during active COVID-19. CDR3s include the opening cysteine and the closing phenylalanine or tryptophan. The D gene is left open where the match is weak. A clone size is listed for some rows: how often the clone was seen (once, few, many), or a class if it is expanded.

V	length	D	J	size	CDR3	DNA
TRBV29-1	17	.	TRBJ1-1	.	CSVSRLVPRWVNTEAFF	TGCAGCGTTTCCCGCTTAGTTCCTAGGTGGGTGAACACTGAAGCTTTCTTT
TRBV3-1/TRBV3-2	15	TRBD1	TRBJ1-2	.	CASSHTPGTGEGYTF	TGTGCCAGCAGCCACACACCCGGGACAGGGGAAGGCTACACCTTC
TRBV6-2/TRBV6-3	11	.	TRBJ2-3	once	CASSYEDTQYF	TGTGCCAGCAGTTACGAGGATACGCAGTATTTT
TRBV7-3	15	TRBD1	TRBJ2-7	.	CASSSWTGGTYEQYF	TGTGCCAGCAGCTCCTGGACAGGGGGGACCTACGAGCAGTACTTC
TRBV14	13	.	TRBJ1-4	once	CASSYVQGEKLFF	TGTGCCAGCAGCTATGTGCAGGGTGAAAAACTGTTTTTT
TRBV6-5	15	.	TRBJ1-2	once	CASHLGGSPYYGYTF	TGTGCCAGTCATCTGGGGGGTTCCCCCTACTATGGCTACACCTTC
TRBV28	14	TRBD2	TRBJ2-7	.	CASTPQAGSYEQYF	TGTGCCAGCACCCCTCAAGCGGGAAGCTACGAGCAGTACTTC
TRBV5-1	15	TRBD1	TRBJ2-7	once	CASSSRQGPNYEQYF	TGCGCCAGCAGCTCCCGACAGGGGCCGAACTACGAGCAGTACTTC
TRBV9	15	.	TRBJ2-7	.	CASSVSASRTYEQYF	TGTGCCAGCAGCGTATCGGCTAGCAGAACCTACGAGCAGTACTTC
TRBV6-5	14	.	TRBJ1-2	.	CASISPGHNYGYTF	TGTGCCAGCATTTCCCCAGGGCACAACTATGGCTACACCTTC
TRBV11-3	15	.	TRBJ1-6	.	CASSLDGQNNSPLHF	TGTGCCAGCAGCTTAGATGGACAGAATAATTCACCCCTCCACTTT
TRBV5-6	14	TRBD1	TRBJ2-5	.	CASSSPGQQETQYF	TGTGCCAGCAGCTCGCCGGGACAGCAAGAGACCCAGTACTTC
TRBV6-2/TRBV6-3	14	.	TRBJ2-2	.	CASSFYGATGELFF	TGTGCCAGCAGTTTTTATGGGGCGACCGGGGAGCTGTTTTTT
TRBV24-1	17	.	TRBJ2-7	.	CATSDQGRGASSYEQYF	TGTGCCACCAGTGACCAAGGTCGGGGGGCATCATCCTACGAGCAGTACTTC
TRBV3-1/TRBV3-2	14	.	TRBJ2-7	.	CASSRLQNSYEQYF	TGTGCCAGCAGCCGATTGCAGAACTCCTACGAGCAGTACTTC
TRBV19	15	TRBD2	TRBJ2-7	.	CASTPSLAGAAEQYF	TGTGCCAGTACCCCTTCACTAGCGGGAGCTGCCGAGCAGTACTTC
TRBV10-2	14	.	TRBJ1-5	.	CASSGAGSNQPQHF	TGCGCCAGCAGTGGGGCGGGTAGCAATCAGCCCCAGCATTTT
TRBV7-9	14	.	TRBJ1-1	.	CASSLDSHASGAFF	TGTGCCAGCAGCTTGGATAGCCATGCCTCGGGAGCTTTCTTT
TRBV7-9	15	TRBD1	TRBJ2-2	few	CASRRTGDNTGELFF	TGTGCCAGCAGGCGGACAGGCGATAACACCGGGGAGCTGTTTTTT
TRBV18	15	.	TRBJ1-1	.	CASSPLGTTTPEAFF	TGTGCCAGCTCACCACTAGGGACAACGACACCTGAAGCTTTCTTT
TRBV30	11	.	TRBJ2-7	.	CAWRGSYEQYF	TGTGCCTGGAGAGGGAGTTACGAGCAGTACTTC
TRBV12-3/TRBV12-4	13	.	TRBJ1-1	.	CASSFRVSTEAFF	TGTGCCAGCAGTTTTCGGGTGAGCACTGAAGCTTTCTTT
TRBV5-1	15	.	TRBJ1-6	.	CASSLGGGENSPLHF	TGCGCCAGCAGCTTGGGTGGAGGGGAAAACTCACCCCTCCACTTT
TRBV12-3/TRBV12-4	13	.	TRBJ1-1	once	CASSLVARGVAFF	TGTGCCAGCAGTTTAGTGGCAAGGGGTGTAGCTTTCTTT
TRBV6-5	15	.	TRBJ2-2	once	CASRRGGLYTGELFF	TGTGCCAGCAGGAGGGGGGGCTTGTACACCGGGGAGCTGTTTTTT
TRBV14	14	TRBD1	TRBJ1-1	.	CASSWGQGSTEAFF	TGTGCCAGCAGCTGGGGACAGGGGAGCACTGAAGCTTTCTTT
TRBV5-4	14	TRBD1	TRBJ1-4	.	CASSQDRFHEKLFF	TGTGCCAGCAGCCAGGACAGGTTCCATGAAAAACTGTTTTTT
TRBV7-8	14	.	TRBJ2-7	.	CASRSKGGGYEQYF	TGTGCCAGCAGATCCAAAGGAGGAGGCTACGAGCAGTACTTC
TRBV4-1	15	.	TRBJ2-7	few	CASSHSLFGGDMEYF	TGCGCCAGCAGCCACTCACTGTTCGGGGGAGACATGGAGTACTTC
TRBV7-8	18	TRBD1	TRBJ2-1	.	CASSFTKLRDRGSTEQFF	TGTGCCAGCAGCTTCACAAAGCTCCGGGACAGGGGATCTACTGAGCAGTTCTTC
TRBV28	12	.	TRBJ1-1	.	CATGGLNTEAFF	TGTGCCACCGGGGGACTGAACACTGAAGCTTTCTTT
TRBV6-5	15	TRBD1	TRBJ1-4	.	CASSKGQVGGEKLFF	TGTGCCAGCAGCAAAGGACAGGTCGGGGGTGAAAAACTGTTTTTT
TRBV7-9	14	TRBD1	TRBJ1-2	.	CASPKGQGVTGYTF	TGTGCCAGCCCGAAGGGACAGGGAGTGACTGGCTACACCTTC
TRBV12-3/TRBV12-4	12	.	TRBJ1-1	.	CASAGQYLEAFF	TGTGCCAGCGCCGGACAGTACCTAGAAGCTTTCTTT
TRBV10-3	16	TRBD1	TRBJ2-7	.	CAISEPGQGLAYEQYF	TGTGCCATCAGTGAGCCCGGACAGGGATTGGCGTACGAGCAGTACTTC